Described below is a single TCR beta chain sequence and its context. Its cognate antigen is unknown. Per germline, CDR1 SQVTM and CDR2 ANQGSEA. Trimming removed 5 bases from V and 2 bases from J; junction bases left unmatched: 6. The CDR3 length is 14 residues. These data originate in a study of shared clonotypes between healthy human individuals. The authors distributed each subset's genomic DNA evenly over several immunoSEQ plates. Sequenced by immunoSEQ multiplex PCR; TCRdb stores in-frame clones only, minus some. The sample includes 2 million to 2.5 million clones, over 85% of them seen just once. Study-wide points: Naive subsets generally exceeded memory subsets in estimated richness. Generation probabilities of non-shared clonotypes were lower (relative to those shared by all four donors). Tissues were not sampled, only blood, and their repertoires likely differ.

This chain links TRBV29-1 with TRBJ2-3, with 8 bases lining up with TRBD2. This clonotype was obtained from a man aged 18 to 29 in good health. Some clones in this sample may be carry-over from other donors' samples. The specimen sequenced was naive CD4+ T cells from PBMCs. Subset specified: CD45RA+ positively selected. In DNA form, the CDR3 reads TGCAGCGTTTGCCCACTAGCGGACACAGATACGCAGTATTTT. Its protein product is CSVCPLADTDTQYF.